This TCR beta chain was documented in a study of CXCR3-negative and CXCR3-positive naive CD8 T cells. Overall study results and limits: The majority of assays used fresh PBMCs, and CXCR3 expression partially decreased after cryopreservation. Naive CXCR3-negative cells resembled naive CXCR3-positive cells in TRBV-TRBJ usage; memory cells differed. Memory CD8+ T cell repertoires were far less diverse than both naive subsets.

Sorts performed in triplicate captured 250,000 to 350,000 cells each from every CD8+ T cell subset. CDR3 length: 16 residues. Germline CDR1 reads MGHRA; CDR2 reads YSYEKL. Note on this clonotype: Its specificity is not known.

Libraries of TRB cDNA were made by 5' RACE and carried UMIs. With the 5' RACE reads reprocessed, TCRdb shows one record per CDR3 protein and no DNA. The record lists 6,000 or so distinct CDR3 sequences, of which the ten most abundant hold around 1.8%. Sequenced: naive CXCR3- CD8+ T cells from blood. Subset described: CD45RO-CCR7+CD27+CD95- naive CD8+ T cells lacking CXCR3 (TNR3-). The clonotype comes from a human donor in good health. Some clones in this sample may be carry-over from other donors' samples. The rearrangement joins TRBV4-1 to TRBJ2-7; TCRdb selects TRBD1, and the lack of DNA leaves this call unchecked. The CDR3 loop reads CASSQLPGQGSHEQYF.